Listed here are 9 T cell receptor beta chains from one sample, sequenced in a study of beta chain features in type 1 diabetes. The antigens these receptors bind are not known. The whole isolated RNA underwent reverse transcription, so sequencing captured expressed TCRB transcripts. Data came from immunoSEQ multiplex PCR; TCRdb stores just in-frame clones and leaves some out. The table shows roughly 730,000 clones, with about an eighth occurring only once. Whole-study results and caveats: Shortening that was moderate but significant affected the TCRB CDR3s of Type 1 diabetes patients in all four CD4+ subsets.

Sequenced input: naive CD4+ T cells from blood. The receptors derive from a young man with type 1 diabetes.

In its sample, this clone was seen a few times. This chain uses TRBV7-3 with TRBJ2-5; 10 bases map to TRBD2. V shed 1 base, J shed 4 bases, and the junction held 3 bases outside the gene matches. The CDR3 spans 15 residues. Germline-derived CDR1 and CDR2 are SGHTA and FQGTGA. The CDR3 DNA sequence: TGTGCCAGCAGCTTAAATAGCGGGGGGACAGAGACCCAGTACTTC. Protein sequence: CASSLNSGGTETQYF.

This clone was counted only a few times. This chain links TRBV27 with TRBJ2-2; D gene uncertain. V was shortened by 3 bases and J by 4 bases, with 6 bases between the two germline ends. The germline V gene has CDR1 MNHEY and CDR2 SMNVEV (reference sequence). The CDR3 spans 13 residues. Here the CDR3 reads CASSFRSTGELFF. CDR3 nucleotide sequence: TGTGCCAGCAGTTTCCGGAGCACCGGGGAGCTGTTTTTT.

The CDR3, as DNA: TGTGCCAGCAGTTTTCCCCTAGCAGTGCGTGAGCAGTTCTTC. Translated, it gives CASSFPLAVREQFF. V usage is TRBV28 and J usage is TRBJ2-1; D possibly corresponds to TRBD2 (5 bases). This CDR3 has 14 residues. Trimming took 3 bases from V and 9 from J, leaving 15 bases between them. Per germline, CDR1 MDHEN and CDR2 SYDVKM.

The V and J genes are TRBV15 and TRBJ2-7; D is unresolved. The CDR3 consists of 13 residues. The ends were cut back, 0 bases at V and 2 bases at J, with 5 bases in the middle. CDR1 is LNHNV and CDR2 is YYDKDF in the germline V gene (reference sequence). CDR3 DNA: TGTGCCACCAGCAGAGATGTGGCCTACGAGCAGTACTTC. Translating it yields CATSRDVAYEQYF. Combining the CDR3 with reference TRBV15 and TRBJ2-7 gives the whole variable domain DAMVIQNPRYQVTQFGKPVTLSCSQTLNHNVMYWYQQKSSQAPKLLFHYYDKDFNNEADTPDNFQSRRPNTSFCFLDIRSPGLGDTAMYLCATSRDVAYEQYFGPGTRLTVT.

This rearrangement joins TRBV7-6 to TRBJ2-1; 13 positions match TRBD2. Germline assignment: CDR1 SGHVS and CDR2 FNYEAQ. The length of the CDR3 is 15 residues. The junction had 3 bases not matched to a gene; V was cut back by 5 bases and J by 5 bases. CDR3 bases: TGTGCCAGCAGCGCCGGGACTAGCGGGAACAATGAGCAGTTCTTC. The encoded protein is CASSAGTSGNNEQFF.

This clone has just a few counts. The chain carries TRBV10-3 and TRBJ2-3, with 7 bases identical to TRBD1. V lost 5 bases to trimming and J lost 0 bases; unmatched junction nucleotides: 8. The CDR3 totals 16 residues. In germline, CDR1 is ENHRY, CDR2 SYGVKD. CDR3 amino acids: CAISYLGDSSTDTQYF. The CDR3 nucleotides are TGTGCCATCAGTTACTTAGGGGACAGTAGCACAGATACGCAGTATTTT.

The chain has TRBV7-9 and TRBJ1-1; 9 bases fit TRBD1. The CDR3 covers 16 residues. The trim removed 4 bases at V and 3 bases at J, leaving 9 bases unmatched. Germline loops: CDR1 SEHNR, CDR2 FQNEAQ (reference sequence). DNA of the CDR3: TGTGCCAGCAGCTCTTCTCGGGACAGGGCGGACACTGAAGCTTTCTTT. Protein: CASSSSRDRADTEAFF.

The chain is built from TRBV9 and TRBJ2-1, with D possibly TRBD2 on 6 matching bases. V was cut by 2 bases and J by 0 bases, with 12 bases left in between. The germline gives CDR1 SGDLS, CDR2 YYNGEE. The CDR3 loop spans 16 amino acids. CDR3 sequence reads: CASSVQRASSYNEQFF. CDR3 DNA sequence: TGTGCCAGCAGCGTCCAGCGGGCGAGCTCCTACAATGAGCAGTTCTTC.

The rearrangement links TRBV2 to TRBJ1-5, with D unclear. The V gene lost 3 bases and the J gene lost 9 bases, with 6 bases spanning the gap. The V gene's germline CDR1 is SNHLY and CDR2 FYNNEI. This CDR3 spans 11 amino acids. In DNA, the CDR3 is TGTGCCAGCAGTGACTCTCCGCCCCAGCATTTT. Its protein product is CASSDSPPQHF. Drawing the rest from reference TRBV2 and TRBJ1-5, the complete variable domain is EPEVTQTPSHQVTQMGQEVILRCVPISNHLYFYWYRQILGQKVEFLVSFYNNEISEKSEIFDDQFSVERPDGSNFTLKIRSTKLEDSAMYFCASSDSPPQHFGDGTRLSIL.